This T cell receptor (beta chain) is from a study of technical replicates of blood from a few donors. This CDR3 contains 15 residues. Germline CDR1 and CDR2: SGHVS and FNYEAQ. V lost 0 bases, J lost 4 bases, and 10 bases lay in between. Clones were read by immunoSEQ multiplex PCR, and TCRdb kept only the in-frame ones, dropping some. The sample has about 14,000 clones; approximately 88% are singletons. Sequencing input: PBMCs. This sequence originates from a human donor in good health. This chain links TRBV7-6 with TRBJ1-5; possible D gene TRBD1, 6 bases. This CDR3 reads CASSLAPGENQPQHF. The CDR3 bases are TGTGCCAGCAGCTTAGCCCCAGGGGAGAATCAGCCCCAGCATTTT.